This TCR beta chain originates from a study of blood T cell repertoires in COVID-19 (dated by TCRdb to 2020 to 2022). Turning to the overall study: Collaborator samples came from the United States, Italy and Spain and covered acute and convalescent phases of COVID-19. The sample metadata nearly always contained a de-identified subject ID, COVID-19 status, age in years and sex. The repertoires were released in a freely available public database meant as a resource for research on the immune response to SARS-CoV-2. The samples were drawn from two sources: the first 160 participants of the ongoing ImmuneRACE study, and 1,000 to 1,500 subjects contributed by 6 global collaborators. Subjects who had been exposed to COVID-19, were actively infected with it, or had recovered from it provided the deeply sampled blood TCRbeta repertoires that made up the dataset. Where available, HLA class I and class II types were obtained from metadata supplied by the sample provider rather than from assay-based typing. The prospective study material was composed of cDNA or gDNA derived from T cells, B-cell-depleted T cells, or PBMCs.

This clone was counted a single time. Its recognized antigen is unknown. Within one base of it there is no much larger clone, and no base qualities were kept. The collaborating institutions used their own protocols to collect whole blood in K2EDTA tubes. For TCRbeta analysis, collaborators shipped samples in one of three forms: frozen whole blood, isolated PBMCs, or DNA extracted from either of those sample types. The investigation overall reported the following: The quantity of clinical and demographic metadata differed by source and by participant and was supplied without curation.

TCRbeta CDR3 regions were amplified from genomic DNA by means of the immunoSEQ Assay, a bias-controlled multiplex PCR. Concerning the study's data processing: The number of nucleated cells in each sample was estimated from the amplification of reference gene primers within the assay. To quantify the absolute abundance of each unique TCRbeta CDR3 rearrangement, sequence reads were collapsed and filtered. For each sample, productive Simpson clonality was calculated as the square root of Simpson's diversity index over productive rearrangements. Sourced from immuneACCESS, this table was stored by TCRdb with only in-frame sequences that have V and J called. A share of the clones is absent; for the studies checked, an unresolved V gene accounts for under half, and the remainder has no known explanation. V, J and clone size were drawn from that table, and D and trimming were deduced from the DNA. This sample lists 25,000 to 35,000 clones; 75% to 90% were detected once. The ten largest account for 16% of the sample.

The receptor was derived from a man older than 75 with acute or convalescent COVID-19. Sequenced input: peripheral blood.

The nucleotide sequence reads TGTGCCAGCACCTTAGGGGAGGGAAGGGACTATGGCTACACCTTC. Its amino acids are CASTLGEGRDYGYTF. The chain employs TRBV3-1 (or the pseudogene TRBV3-2) and TRBJ1-2; the D segment could be TRBD1, given 5 matching bases. Counted from cysteine to phenylalanine, this CDR3 has 15 amino acids. The CDR3 DNA has 45 bases and is translated from base 1. The germline V gene encodes CDR1 LGHDT and CDR2 YNNKEL (reference sequence). Trimming at the junction amounts to 7 bases on V and 3 bases on J, and the germline ends lie 18 bases apart.